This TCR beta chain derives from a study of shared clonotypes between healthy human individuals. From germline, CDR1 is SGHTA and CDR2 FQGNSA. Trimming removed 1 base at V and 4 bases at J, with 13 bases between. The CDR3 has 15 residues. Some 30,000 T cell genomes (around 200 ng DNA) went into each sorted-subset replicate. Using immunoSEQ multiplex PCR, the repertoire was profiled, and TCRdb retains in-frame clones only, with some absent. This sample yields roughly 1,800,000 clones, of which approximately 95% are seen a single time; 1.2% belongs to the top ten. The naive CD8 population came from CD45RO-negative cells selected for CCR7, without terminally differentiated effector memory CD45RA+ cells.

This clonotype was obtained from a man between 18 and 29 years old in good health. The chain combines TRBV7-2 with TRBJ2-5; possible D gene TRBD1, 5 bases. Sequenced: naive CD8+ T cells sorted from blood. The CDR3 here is CASSLVQGLSETQYF. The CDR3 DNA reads TGTGCCAGCAGCTTAGTCCAGGGTCTTTCAGAGACCCAGTACTTC.